This is a list of T cell receptor beta chains from one sample in a study of response to subunit inactivated influenza vaccine. TCRdb re-derived calls from the RT-PCR reads in MiXCR, one entry per CDR3 protein. Of about 500,000 distinct CDR3 sequences in the sample, more than 15% were seen once. The sample in question was CD4+ T cells sorted from PBMCs, obtained 23 to 25 months after vaccination. These receptors were obtained from a man aged 50 to 75 who received an inactivated influenza vaccine. CDR3s include the opening cysteine and the closing phenylalanine or tryptophan. The order of the fields is J gene, D gene, clone size, V gene, CDR3 DNA, CDR3 protein. D genes are given only for firm matches. Size tells how often a clone was seen (once, few, many) or the class of an expanded clone, and some rows leave it out.

TRBJ2-1,NA,NA,TRBV20-1,TGCAGTGCAGGGGGGGAGTCCTGGGGCTCCTACAATGAGCAGTTCTTC,CSAGGESWGSYNEQFF
TRBJ2-1,TRBD2,many,TRBV15,TGTGCCACCAGCAGAACTACGAGTGGGACTAGCGTTTACAATGAGCAGTTCTTC,CATSRTTSGTSVYNEQFF
TRBJ2-3,NA,few,TRBV20-1,TGCAGTGCGTACTCTGGTACGCAGTATTTT,CSAYSGTQYF
TRBJ2-5,NA,NA,TRBV29-1,TGCAGCGTTGGGGAGCGGCAAGAGACCCAGTACTTC,CSVGERQETQYF
TRBJ2-5,TRBD2,few,TRBV5-1,TGCGCCAGCAGACCGTCGACTAGCGGGGGAGGTGAGACCCAGTACTTC,CASRPSTSGGGETQYF
TRBJ1-6,NA,NA,TRBV12-3/TRBV12-4,TGTGCCAGCAGTTTACCAGCATCACCCCTCCACTTT,CASSLPASPLHF
TRBJ2-3,NA,few,TRBV29-1,TGCAGCGCGGACGCAGATACGCAGTATTTT,CSADADTQYF
TRBJ2-5,NA,few,TRBV6-6,TGTGCCAGCAGTTACAGCAGCGGGGAGACCCAGTACTTC,CASSYSSGETQYF
TRBJ2-1,NA,many,TRBV6-1,TGTGCCAGCACCGAAATGGCGGGCTCCTACAATGAGCAGTTCTTC,CASTEMAGSYNEQFF
TRBJ1-5,NA,once,TRBV10-1,TGCGCCAGCAGCCAGGGGTTCAATCAGCCCCAGCATTTT,CASSQGFNQPQHF
TRBJ2-7,NA,many,TRBV6-2/TRBV6-3,TGTGCCAGCAGGAAAAACGGCAGGAACTACGAGCAGTACTTC,CASRKNGRNYEQYF
TRBJ1-5,NA,few,TRBV20-1,TGCAGTGCTAGACAGGCCGGCTTATATAGCAATCAGCCCCAGCATTTT,CSARQAGLYSNQPQHF
TRBJ2-7,TRBD2,NA,TRBV12-3/TRBV12-4,TGTGCCAGCAGTTTGGCTAGCGGATACTACGAGCAGTACTTC,CASSLASGYYEQYF
TRBJ1-2,NA,few,TRBV10-3,TGTGCCATCAGTGAGGTTTGGGGGAAGGGCTACACCTTC,CAISEVWGKGYTF
TRBJ1-5,NA,NA,TRBV7-2,TGTGCCAGCAGCTTAGAGTGGAGTAGCAATCAGCCCCAGCATTTT,CASSLEWSSNQPQHF
TRBJ2-2,TRBD2,NA,TRBV7-6,TGTGCCAGCAGTTTCAAAGCGGGAGGGCAGAACACCGGGGAGCTGTTTTTT,CASSFKAGGQNTGELFF
TRBJ1-4,TRBD1,few,TRBV12-3/TRBV12-4,TGTGCCAGCAGCGAGACAGGGCTTTCTGGAAAACTGTTTTTT,CASSETGLSGKLFF
TRBJ1-4,NA,few,TRBV6-2/TRBV6-3,TGTGCCAGCAGTTACTCGACGGGCCAACTGTTTTTT,CASSYSTGQLFF
TRBJ2-7,NA,few,TRBV30,TGTGCCTGGAGTACGACGACCTACGAGCAGTACTTC,CAWSTTTYEQYF
TRBJ2-3,TRBD1,NA,TRBV3-1,TGTGCCAGCAGCGAAGACAGGGGGGCTCGCACAGATACGCAGTATTTT,CASSEDRGARTDTQYF
TRBJ1-5,NA,NA,TRBV7-6,TGTGTCAGCAGCACGAACCAGGGCCAGCCCCAGCATTTT,CVSSTNQGQPQHF
TRBJ2-3,NA,many,TRBV9,TGTGCCAGCAGCGTAGCGGGGGAGGAACCCGATACGCAGTATTTT,CASSVAGEEPDTQYF
TRBJ1-1,NA,NA,TRBV4-2,TGTGCCAGCAGCCAAGGTGGGGCCACTGAAGCTTTCTTT,CASSQGGATEAFF
TRBJ2-7,NA,few,TRBV4-2,TGTGCCAGCAGCCAAGTGGTTGGGACCTCCTACGAGCAGTACTTC,CASSQVVGTSYEQYF